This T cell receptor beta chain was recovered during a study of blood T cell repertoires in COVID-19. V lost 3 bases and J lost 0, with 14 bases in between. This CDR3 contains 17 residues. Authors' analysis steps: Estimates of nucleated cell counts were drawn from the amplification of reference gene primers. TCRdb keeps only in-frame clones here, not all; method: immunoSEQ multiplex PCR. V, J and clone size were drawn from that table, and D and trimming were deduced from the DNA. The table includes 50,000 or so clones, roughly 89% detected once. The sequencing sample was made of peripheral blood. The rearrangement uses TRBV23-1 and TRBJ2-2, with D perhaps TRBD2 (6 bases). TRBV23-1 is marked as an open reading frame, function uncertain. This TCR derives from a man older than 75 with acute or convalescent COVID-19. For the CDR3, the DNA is TGCGCCAGCAGTCAGAGGAGGGGACCCGCGAACACCGGGGAGCTGTTTTTT. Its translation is CASSQRRGPANTGELFF.